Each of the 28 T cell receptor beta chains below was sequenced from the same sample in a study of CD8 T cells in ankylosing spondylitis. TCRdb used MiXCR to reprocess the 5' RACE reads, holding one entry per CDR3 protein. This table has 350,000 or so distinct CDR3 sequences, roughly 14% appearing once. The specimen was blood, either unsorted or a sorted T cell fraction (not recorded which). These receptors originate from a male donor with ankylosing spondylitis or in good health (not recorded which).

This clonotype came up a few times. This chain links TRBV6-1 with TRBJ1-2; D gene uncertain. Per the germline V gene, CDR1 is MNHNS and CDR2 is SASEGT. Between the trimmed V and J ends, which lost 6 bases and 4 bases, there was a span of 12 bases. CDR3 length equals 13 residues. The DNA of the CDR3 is TGTGCCAGCAGCCAAATCTCGCCCTATGGCTACACCTTC. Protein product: CASSQISPYGYTF.

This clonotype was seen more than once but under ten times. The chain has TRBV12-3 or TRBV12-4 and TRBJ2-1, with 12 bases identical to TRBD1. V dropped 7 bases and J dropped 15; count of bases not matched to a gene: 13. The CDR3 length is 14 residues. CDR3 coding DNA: TGTGCCAGCAATCGGCGGGGGACAGGGGGCATGCCGTTCTTC. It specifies CASNRRGTGGMPFF.

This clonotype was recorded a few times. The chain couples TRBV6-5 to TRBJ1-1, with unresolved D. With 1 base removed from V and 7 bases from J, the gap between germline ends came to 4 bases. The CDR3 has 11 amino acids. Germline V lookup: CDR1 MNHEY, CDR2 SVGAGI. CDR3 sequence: CASSYFGEAFF. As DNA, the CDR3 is TGTGCCAGCAGTTACTTCGGTGAAGCTTTCTTT.

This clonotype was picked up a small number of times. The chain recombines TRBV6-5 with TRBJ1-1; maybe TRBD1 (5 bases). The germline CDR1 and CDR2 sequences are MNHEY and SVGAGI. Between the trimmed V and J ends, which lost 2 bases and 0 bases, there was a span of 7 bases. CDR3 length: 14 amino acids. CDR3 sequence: CASSYGGVNTEAFF. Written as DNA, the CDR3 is TGTGCCAGCAGTTACGGGGGTGTGAACACTGAAGCTTTCTTT.

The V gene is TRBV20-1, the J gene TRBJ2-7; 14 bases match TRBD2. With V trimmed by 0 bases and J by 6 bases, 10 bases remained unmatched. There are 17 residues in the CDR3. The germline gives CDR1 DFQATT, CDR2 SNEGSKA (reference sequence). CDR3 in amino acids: CSARDKVGGTSGSEQYF. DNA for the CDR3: TGCAGTGCTAGAGATAAAGTAGGAGGGACTAGCGGGAGCGAGCAGTACTTC.

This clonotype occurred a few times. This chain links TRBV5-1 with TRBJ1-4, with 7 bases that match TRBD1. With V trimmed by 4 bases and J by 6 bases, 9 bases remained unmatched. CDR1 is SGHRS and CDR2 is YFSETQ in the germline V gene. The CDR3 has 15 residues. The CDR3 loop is CASSKSGTDDEKLFF. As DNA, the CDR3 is TGCGCCAGCAGCAAATCCGGGACAGATGATGAAAAACTGTTTTTT.

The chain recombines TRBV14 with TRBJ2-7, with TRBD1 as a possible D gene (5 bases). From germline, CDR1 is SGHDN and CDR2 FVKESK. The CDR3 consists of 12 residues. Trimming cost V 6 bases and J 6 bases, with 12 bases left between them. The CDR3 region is CASSHQGREQYF. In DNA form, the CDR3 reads TGTGCCAGCAGTCACCAGGGTCGCGAGCAGTACTTC.

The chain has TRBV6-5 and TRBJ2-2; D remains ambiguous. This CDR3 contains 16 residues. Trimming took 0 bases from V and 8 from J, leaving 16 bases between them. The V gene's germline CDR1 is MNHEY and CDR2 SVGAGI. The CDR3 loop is CASSYSIGPRGGELFF. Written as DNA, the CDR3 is TGTGCCAGCAGTTACTCGATAGGACCCCGAGGAGGGGAGCTGTTTTTT.

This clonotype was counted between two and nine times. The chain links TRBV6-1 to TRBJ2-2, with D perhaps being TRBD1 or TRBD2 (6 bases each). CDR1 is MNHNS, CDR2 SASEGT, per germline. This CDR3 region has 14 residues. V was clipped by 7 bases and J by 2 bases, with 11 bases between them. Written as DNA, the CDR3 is TGTGCCAGCAAGGCCGGGGGCAACACCGGGGAGCTGTTTTTT. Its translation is CASKAGGNTGELFF.

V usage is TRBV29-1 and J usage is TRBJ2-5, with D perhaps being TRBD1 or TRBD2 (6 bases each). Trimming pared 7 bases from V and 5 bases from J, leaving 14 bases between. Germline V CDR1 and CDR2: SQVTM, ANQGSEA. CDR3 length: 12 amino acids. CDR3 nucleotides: TGCAGCGCCCCCGGGGGCTGGGAGACCCAGTACTTC. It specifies CSAPGGWETQYF.

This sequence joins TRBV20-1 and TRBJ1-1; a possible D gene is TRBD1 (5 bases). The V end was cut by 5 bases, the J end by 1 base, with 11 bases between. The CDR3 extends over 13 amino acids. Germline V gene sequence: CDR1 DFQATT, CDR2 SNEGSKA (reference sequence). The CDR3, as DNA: TGCAGTGCTCGGAGGGGAGGGAACACTGAAGCTTTCTTT. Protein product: CSARRGGNTEAFF.

DNA for the CDR3: TGCAGCGTTGGGACAGGGGAGTACTACGAGCAGTACTTC. Its protein product is CSVGTGEYYEQYF. V is TRBV29-1 and J is TRBJ2-7; 9 nucleotides agree with TRBD1. Germline assignment: CDR1 SQVTM and CDR2 ANQGSEA. This CDR3 is built from 13 residues. V trimming: 4 bases; J trimming: 3 bases; junction bases outside the gene matches: 4.

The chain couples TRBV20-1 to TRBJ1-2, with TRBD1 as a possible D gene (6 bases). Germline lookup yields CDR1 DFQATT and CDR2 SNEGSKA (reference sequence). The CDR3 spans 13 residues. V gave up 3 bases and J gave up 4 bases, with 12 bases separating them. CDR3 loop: CSARLQGGYGYTF. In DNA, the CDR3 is TGCAGTGCTAGGCTACAGGGTGGCTATGGCTACACCTTC.

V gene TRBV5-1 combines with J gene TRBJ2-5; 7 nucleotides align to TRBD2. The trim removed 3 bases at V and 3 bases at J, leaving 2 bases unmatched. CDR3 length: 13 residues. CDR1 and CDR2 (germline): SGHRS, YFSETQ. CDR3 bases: TGCGCCAGCAGCTCCGGGGGGAAAGAGACCCAGTACTTC. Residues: CASSSGGKETQYF.

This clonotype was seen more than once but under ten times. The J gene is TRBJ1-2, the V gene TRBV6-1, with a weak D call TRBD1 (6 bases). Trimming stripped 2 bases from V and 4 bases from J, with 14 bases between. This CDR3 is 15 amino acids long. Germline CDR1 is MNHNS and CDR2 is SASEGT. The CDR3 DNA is TGTGCCAGCAGTGAATTGTGGACAGTCCTCTATGGCTACACCTTC. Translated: CASSELWTVLYGYTF.

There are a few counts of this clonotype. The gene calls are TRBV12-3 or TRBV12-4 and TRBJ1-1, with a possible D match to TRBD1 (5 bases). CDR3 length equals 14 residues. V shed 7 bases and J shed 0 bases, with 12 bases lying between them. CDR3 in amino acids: CASTLSGVNTEAFF. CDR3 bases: TGTGCCAGCACCCTGTCGGGGGTGAACACTGAAGCTTTCTTT.

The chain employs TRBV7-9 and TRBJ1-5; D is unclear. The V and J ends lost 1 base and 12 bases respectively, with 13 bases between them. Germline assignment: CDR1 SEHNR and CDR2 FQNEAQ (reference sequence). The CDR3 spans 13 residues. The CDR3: CASSLVGSLLQHF. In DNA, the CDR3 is TGTGCCAGCAGCTTAGTTGGGTCCCTCCTCCAGCATTTT.

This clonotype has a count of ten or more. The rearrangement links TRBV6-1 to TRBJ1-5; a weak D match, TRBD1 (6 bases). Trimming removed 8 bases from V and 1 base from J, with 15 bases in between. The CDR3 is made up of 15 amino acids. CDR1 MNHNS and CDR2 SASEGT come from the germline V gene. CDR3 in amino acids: CASAQGGSSNQPQHF. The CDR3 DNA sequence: TGTGCCAGCGCTCAAGGGGGTTCGAGCAATCAGCCCCAGCATTTT.

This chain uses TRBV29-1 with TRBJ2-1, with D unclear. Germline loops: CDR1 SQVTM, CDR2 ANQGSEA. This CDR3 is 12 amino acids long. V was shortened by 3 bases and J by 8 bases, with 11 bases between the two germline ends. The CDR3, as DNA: TGCAGCGTTGAGGTCTCAGGCCATGAGCAGTTCTTC. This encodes CSVEVSGHEQFF.

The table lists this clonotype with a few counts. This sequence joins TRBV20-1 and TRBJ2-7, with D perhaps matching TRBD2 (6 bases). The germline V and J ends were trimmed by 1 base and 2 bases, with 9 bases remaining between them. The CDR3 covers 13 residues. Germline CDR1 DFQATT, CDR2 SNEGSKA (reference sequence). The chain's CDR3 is CSARGSGAYEQYF. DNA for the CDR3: TGCAGTGCTAGAGGTAGCGGTGCCTACGAGCAGTACTTC.

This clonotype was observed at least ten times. CDR3 amino acids: CSVKASGTYTQYF. The CDR3 nucleotides read TGCAGCGTTAAGGCGTCGGGGACATATACGCAGTATTTT. V gene TRBV29-1 combines with J gene TRBJ2-3, with D maybe TRBD1 (6 bases). CDR3 length: 13 amino acids. CDR1 is SQVTM, CDR2 ANQGSEA, per germline. V lost 5 bases to trimming and J lost 7 bases, with 16 bases between them.

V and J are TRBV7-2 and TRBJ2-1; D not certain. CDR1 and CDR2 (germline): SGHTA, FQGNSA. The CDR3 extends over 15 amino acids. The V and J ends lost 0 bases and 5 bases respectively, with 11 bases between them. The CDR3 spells CASSLAGSLDNEQFF. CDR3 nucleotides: TGTGCCAGCAGCTTAGCAGGGTCCCTAGACAATGAGCAGTTCTTC.

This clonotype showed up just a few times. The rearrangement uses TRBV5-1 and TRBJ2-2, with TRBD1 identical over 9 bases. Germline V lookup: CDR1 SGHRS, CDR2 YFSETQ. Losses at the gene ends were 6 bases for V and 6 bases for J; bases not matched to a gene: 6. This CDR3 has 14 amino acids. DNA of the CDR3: TGCGCCAGCATACCGGGACAGGGCTCCGGGGAGCTGTTTTTT. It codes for CASIPGQGSGELFF. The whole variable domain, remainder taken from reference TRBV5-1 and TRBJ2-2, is KAGVTQTPRYLIKTRGQQVTLSCSPISGHRSVSWYQQTPGQGLQFLFEYFSETQRNKGNFPGRFSGRQFSNSRSEMNVSTLELGDSALYLCASIPGQGSGELFFGEGSRLTVL.

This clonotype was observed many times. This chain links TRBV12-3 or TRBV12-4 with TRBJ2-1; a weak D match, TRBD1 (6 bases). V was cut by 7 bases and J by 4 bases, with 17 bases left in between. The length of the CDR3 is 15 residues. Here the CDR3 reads CASTLDRGDYNEQFF. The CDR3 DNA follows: TGTGCCAGCACCCTGGACAGAGGTGATTACAATGAGCAGTTCTTC.

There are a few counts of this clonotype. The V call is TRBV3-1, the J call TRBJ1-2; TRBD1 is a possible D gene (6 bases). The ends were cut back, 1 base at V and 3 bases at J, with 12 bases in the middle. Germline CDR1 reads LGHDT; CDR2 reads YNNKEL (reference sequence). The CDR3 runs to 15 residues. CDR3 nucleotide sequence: TGTGCCAGCAGCCAAGGCCTGGGGGCTGACTATGGCTACACCTTC. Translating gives CASSQGLGADYGYTF.

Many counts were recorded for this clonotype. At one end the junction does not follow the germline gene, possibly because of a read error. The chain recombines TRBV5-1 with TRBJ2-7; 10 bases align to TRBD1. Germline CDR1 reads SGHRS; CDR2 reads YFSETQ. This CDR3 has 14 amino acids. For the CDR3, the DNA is TGTGCCAGCAGCCCTGGGACAGGGGCCTACGAGCAGTACTTC. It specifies CASSPGTGAYEQYF. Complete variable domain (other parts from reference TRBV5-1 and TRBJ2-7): KAGVTQTPRYLIKTRGQQVTLSCSPISGHRSVSWYQQTPGQGLQFLFEYFSETQRNKGNFPGRFSGRQFSNSRSEMNVSTLELGDSALYLCASSPGTGAYEQYFGPGTRLTVT.

Written as DNA, the CDR3 is TGTGCCTCCCTCCGTGCAGGGGGCTACGAGCAGTACTTC. Its protein product is CASLRAGGYEQYF. The chain is built from TRBV12-3 or TRBV12-4 and TRBJ2-7; 7 nucleotides match TRBD1. CDR3 length equals 13 residues. V shed 11 bases and J 3 bases; nucleotides not matched to a gene: 10.

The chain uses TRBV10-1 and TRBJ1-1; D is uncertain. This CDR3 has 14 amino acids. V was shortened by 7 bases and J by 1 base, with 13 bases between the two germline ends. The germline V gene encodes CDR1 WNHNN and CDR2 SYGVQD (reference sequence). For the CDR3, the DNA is TGCGCCAGCACCCCATCCCTAGGGAACACTGAAGCTTTCTTT. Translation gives CASTPSLGNTEAFF.